The T cell receptor beta chain under discussion was sequenced for a study of shared clonotypes between healthy human individuals (dated by TCRdb to between 2020 and 2021). The study in broad terms: A few men and a couple of women, aged 18 to 49 years, made up the cohort. Between about 0.94 and 8.9 billion PBMCs per donor were obtained by leukapheresis. For each donor, CD4 naive and CD4 memory were each given three plates, CD8 naive was given two plates, and CD8 memory was given one plate. Libraries were prepared and TCR repertoires were sequenced by different laboratories using diverse techniques, in order to increase sequencing depth and limit assay-specific biases. To estimate repertoire size and how much clonotype sharing occurs between individuals, the study deeply sequenced the blood TCR repertoires of roughly 5 healthy adults.

Broad study findings and their caveats: Sampling was restricted to blood, and TCR repertoires in tissue are likely to differ from TCR repertoires in blood. When several donors were compared, the shared fraction of clonotypes was around 5% for naive CD4, over 3% for naive CD8, roughly 2.3% for memory CD4, and about 0.36% for memory CD8. Naive subsets generally had larger estimated clonotype richness than memory subsets. Compared with non-shared clonotypes, clonotypes shared by all four sorted-subset donors had higher generation probabilities. Even with the large sequencing depth, rarefaction of the sorted-subset datasets indicated that sequencing was incomplete. Because the study included only a small number of donors, the genetic and exposure-history diversity represented was limited. Based on pairwise subsampling, the degree of clonotype sharing among donors was expected to be affected by sequencing depth.

Of note for this clone: The specificity of this receptor is unknown. The record has no base qualities; no much larger clone is one base away.

Trimming takes 0 bases from V and 3 bases from J, and the germline ends sit 15 bases apart. The CDR3 covers 16 residues, taking in both the cysteine and the phenylalanine. The read is trimmed to its CDR3 DNA, 48 bases read in frame from base 1. Taken from the germline V gene (reference sequence), the CDR1 and CDR2 loops are MNHEY and SMNVEV. TCR CDR3 regions were amplified from genomic DNA by multiplex PCR using the deep immunoSEQ assay. For each cell subset, the extracted genomic DNA was distributed evenly across all wells of several immunoSEQ 96-well plates, and each plate served as one replicate. For sorted subsets, about 220 ng of genomic DNA, equivalent to some 30,000 T cell genomes, went into each replicate PCR. The purified libraries were quantified using a Qubit 3.0 fluorometer, sized with a Bioanalyzer 2100, and then quantified again using the KAPA Library Quantification kit. A separate single-read 150-cycle Illumina NextSeq 550 flow cell was used to sequence each immunoSEQ 96-well plate. Regarding the original processing steps: The immunoSEQ output contained only junctional sequences without quality scores, so filtering could not match that applied to full-length reads. To assign V/J genes and CDR3, sequences were annotated using PyIR, a Python wrapper for IgBLAST v1.9, with IMGT germline references. Any read was removed if the V/J assignment was weak (E-value above 1e-6), the CDR3 was missing, or the read contained stop codons, out-of-frame junctions, or ambiguous translated residues. V3J clonotypes were defined by identical inferred V gene, J gene, and CDR3 amino acid sequence. To compute the percentage overlap between repertoires, the number of shared unique clonotypes was divided by the size of the smaller repertoire. Three approaches were used to assess repertoire richness: RTK rarefaction, the Chao1 estimator, and Recon v2.1 estimates of unobserved clonotypes. Generation probabilities for all TCRbeta clonotypes obtained by the gDNA method from a handful of donors were computed using OLGA. Imported from immuneACCESS, the table was reduced by TCRdb to in-frame sequences with V and J called. These copies leave out some clones; in studies compared against another copy, an unresolved V gene accounts for under half, and the cause of the remainder is not known. From that table come the V and J calls and clone size; the DNA was used to work out D and trimming. The sample contains some 700,000 clones, roughly 91% of them found a single time. The ten largest clones capture 34% of the sample.

The donors were healthy, HIV-negative adults who had no recently reported acute infections or vaccinations. Only Caucasian adults living in Nashville, Tennessee, USA were represented among the donors. CD8 memory samples consisted of magnetically selected CD45RO+ cells combined with CCR7-negative CD45RA+ effector memory (TemRA) cells. Blood was collected by leukapheresis, and PBMCs were isolated by Ficoll-Histopaque density gradient centrifugation and then cryopreserved in liquid nitrogen vapor phase. Purity and quantity of every magnetically sorted T cell population were checked by analytical flow cytometry. Genomic DNA was isolated from each sorted fraction and quantified by UV absorbance on a Nanodrop 2000c.

Sequencing was done on a sample of memory CD8+ T cells from PBMCs. Read against the paper, the sample's cell subset or site label means: CD45RO+ cells pooled with CCR7-negative TemRA cells. The sequence links TRBV27 to TRBJ2-7; no D gene can be assigned with confidence. This clonotype originated in a young man in good health. Some clones in this sample may be carry-over from other donors' samples. The DNA sequence follows: TGTGCCAGCAGTTTATCGGTCGGAGAGCGTCACTACGAGCAGTACTTC. It specifies CASSLSVGERHYEQYF.